These 10 T cell receptor beta chains share one sample of origin, sequenced in a study of molecular identifiers for immune sequencing clone quantification. TCRdb ran MiXCR on the PCR reads and lists one entry per CDR3 protein. Here the sample spans 40,000 to 65,000 distinct CDR3 sequences, around 33% being singletons. Sequencing input: naive CD8+ T cells from blood, with Jurkat cell RNA spiked in. The sample's subset: FACS-sorted CD8+CD4-CCR7+CD45RA+ naive T cells. The source of these receptors is a human donor in good health. Some libraries in this study had Jurkat cell RNA spiked in.

Concerning this clonotype itself: A much larger clonotype is one base distant, so this may be a read error. The gene calls are TRBV6-5 and TRBJ1-1; D remains ambiguous. Germline loops: CDR1 MNHEY, CDR2 SVGAGI. This CDR3 has 14 residues. The CDR3 loop is CASSTRWLGTEVFF. The CDR3 region has the DNA TGTGCCAGCAGTACCAGGTGGTTAGGCACTGAAGTTTTCTTT.

The genes are TRBV11-2 and TRBJ2-3; the D is unclear. Germline CDR1 SGHAT, CDR2 FQNNGV. With 5 bases removed from V and 2 bases from J, the gap between germline ends came to 8 bases. This CDR3 has 13 amino acids. The CDR3: CASSMGITDTQYF. The CDR3, as DNA: TGTGCCAGCAGCATGGGGATCACAGATACGCAGTATTTT.

To note about this clonotype: This may be a read error, as it is one base from a much larger clone. This sequence joins TRBV12-3 or TRBV12-4 and TRBJ2-2, with D perhaps matching TRBD1 or TRBD2 (5 bases each). The CDR3 totals 13 residues. The CDR3 protein is CASSFMGPGELYF. CDR3 in DNA: TGTGCCAGCAGTTTTATGGGGCCCGGGGAGCTGTATTTT.

The rearrangement joins TRBV5-3 to TRBJ2-3; D unclear. TRBV5-3 is classed as an ORF, of uncertain function. The CDR3 is made up of 14 amino acids. The V and J ends lost 8 bases and 6 bases respectively, with 19 bases between them. The CDR3 loop is CASSLPWILDTQYF. As DNA, the CDR3 is TGTGCCAGCAGCCTGCCGTGGATTTTGGATACGCAGTATTTT.

The genes are TRBV4-2 and TRBJ2-5; D gene ambiguous. The germline CDR1 and CDR2 sequences are LGHNA and YNFKEQ. Between the trimmed V and J ends, which lost 4 bases and 5 bases, there was a span of 17 bases. The CDR3 covers 15 residues. CDR3 bases: TGTGCCAGCAGCCCCCAAGCAGTAGCTAGTGAGACCCAGTACTTC. It codes for CASSPQAVASETQYF.

A note on this clonotype: The junction differs from germline at one of its ends, possibly a read error. The gene calls are TRBV5-1 and TRBJ1-4, with a tentative D call TRBD1 (6 bases). Germline V CDR1 and CDR2: SGHRS, YFSETQ. The CDR3 contains 16 residues. The CDR3 reads CACSLAGGPQNEKLFF. CDR3 DNA sequence: TGCGCCTGCAGCTTGGCCGGGGGGCCCCAAAATGAAAAACTGTTTTTT. Variable domain in full (rest from reference TRBV5-1 and TRBJ1-4): KAGVTQTPRYLIKTRGQQVTLSCSPISGHRSVSWYQQTPGQGLQFLFEYFSETQRNKGNFPGRFSGRQFSNSRSEMNVSTLELGDSALYLCACSLAGGPQNEKLFFGSGTQLSVL.

This clonotype was observed a single time. One base away lies a much larger clone, so this may be a sequencing read error. This chain uses TRBV13 with TRBJ1-1, with D tentatively TRBD1 (5 bases). Germline V gives CDR1 PRHDT, CDR2 FYEKMQ (reference sequence). V was trimmed by 3 bases and J by 4 bases, leaving 9 bases between them. CDR3 length: 13 residues. The CDR3 spells CASSFDSATEAFF. CDR3 coding DNA: TGTGCCAGCAGCTTCGACAGTGCCACTGAAGCTTTCTTT.

The V gene is TRBV28, the J gene TRBJ2-7; D could derive from TRBD1 or TRBD2 (5 bases each). V was pared by 5 bases and J by 3 bases, with 11 bases between. The CDR3 loop spans 13 amino acids. Germline assignment: CDR1 MDHEN and CDR2 SYDVKM. The CDR3 loop reads CASSLGAYYEQYF. The CDR3 nucleotides read TGTGCCAGCAGTCTCGGGGCTTACTACGAGCAGTACTTC.

This chain connects TRBV7-8 to TRBJ2-1; D is uncertain. The germline V gene has CDR1 SGHVS and CDR2 FQNEAQ. Trimming took off 1 base at V and 10 bases at J, with 8 bases between the two ends. This CDR3 region has 12 residues. The CDR3 bases are TGTGCCAGCAGCTTAGTGCCTATCGAGCAGTTCTTC. Protein product: CASSLVPIEQFF.

In the case of this clonotype: A read error may be the cause here, since a much bigger clone is one base away. V gene TRBV28 combines with J gene TRBJ2-7, with D perhaps assigned TRBD1 or TRBD2 (5 bases each). This CDR3 comprises 14 residues. Germline V CDR1 and CDR2: MDHEN, SYDVKM. The V end lost 10 bases, the J end lost 4 bases, and 20 bases lay between the germline ends. The CDR3 bases are TGTGCCACGTTGGGGGATTCACCCAGGTACGAGCAGTACTTC. This sequence encodes CATLGDSPRYEQYF.